A selection of T cell receptor beta chains follows, all from one sample in a study of cytomegalovirus exposure and HLA in healthy donors. Clones were read by immunoSEQ multiplex PCR, and TCRdb kept only the in-frame ones, dropping some. The table includes some 180,000 clones, about 90% detected once. The material sequenced was PBMCs. These receptor sequences come from a girl under three years old in good health and CMV-seronegative. The CDR3 runs from the conserved cysteine through the conserved F or W. Fields, in order: V gene, CDR3 protein.

V: TRBV15; CDR3: CATSREDGPLHF
V: TRBV7-9; CDR3: CASSVTSGGADEQFF
V: TRBV9; CDR3: CASTPWAGYNTGELFF
V: TRBV29-1; CDR3: CSVEGTSTDTQYF
V: TRBV19; CDR3: CASRPGLLAGVPDTQYF
V: TRBV6-5; CDR3: CASRVTDMNTEAFF
V: TRBV6-6; CDR3: CASRTGAFSTDTQYF
V: TRBV27; CDR3: CASRGQSYEQYF
V: TRBV15; CDR3: CATSRASGGYGYTF
V: TRBV5-1; CDR3: CASSFTGSQETQYF
V: TRBV27; CDR3: CASSPPGRPNSPLHF